The sequence of this T cell receptor (beta chain) was determined in a study of shared clonotypes between healthy human individuals. The donor population consisted of healthy HIV-negative adults with no recent acute infections or vaccinations. Germline V lookup: CDR1 SGDLS, CDR2 YYNGEE. The V gene end was trimmed by 2 bases and the J gene end by 5 bases; junction bases not matched to a gene: 8. The CDR3 has 15 residues. As handled by the study authors: ImmunoSEQ junction-only sequences lacked quality scores, so their filtering differed. Assay: immunoSEQ multiplex PCR; the TCRdb copy retains only in-frame clones and omits some. V, J and clone size were drawn from that table, and D and trimming were deduced from the DNA. The sample shows hundreds of thousands of clones, around three quarters of them seen only once.

What was sequenced was PBMCs. The TCR was taken from a woman in her 40s in good health. Some clones in this sample may be carry-over from other donors' samples. V usage is TRBV9 and J usage is TRBJ2-5, with TRBD2 identical over 8 bases. The CDR3 sequence: CASSVSTGRGETQYF. The CDR3 bases are TGTGCCAGCAGCGTCAGCACCGGGAGGGGGGAGACCCAGTACTTC.